This T cell receptor beta chain originates from a study of shared clonotypes between healthy human individuals. For the study at large: For every donor, three CD4 naive, three CD4 memory, two CD8 naive and one CD8 memory plates were used.

Every subset's genomic DNA went evenly onto several immunoSEQ plates. Original handling: Without quality scores, immunoSEQ junctional reads could not be filtered like full-length reads. This table comes from immunoSEQ multiplex PCR, and its TCRdb copy is limited to in-frame clones, with some not included. From that table come the V and J calls and clone size; the DNA was used to work out D and trimming. This sample has about 2.2 million clones; around 95% occur once, and the top ten carry more than 1.5%. V gave up 4 bases and J gave up 6 bases; unmatched junction bases: 3. CDR1 is WNHNN, CDR2 SYGVQD, per germline (reference sequence). This CDR3 comprises 14 residues. Selected positively for CCR7 and CD45RO-negative, naive CD8 cells excluded terminally differentiated effector memory CD45RA+ cells.

Sequencing was carried out using naive CD8+ T cells from PBMCs. The chain couples TRBV10-1 to TRBJ2-1, with 10 bases that match TRBD1. The source is a man aged 18 to 30 in good health. Some clones in this sample may be carry-over from other donors' samples. The chain's CDR3 is CASSGRQGANEQFF. Written as DNA, the CDR3 is TGCGCCAGCAGTGGGAGACAGGGGGCCAATGAGCAGTTCTTC.